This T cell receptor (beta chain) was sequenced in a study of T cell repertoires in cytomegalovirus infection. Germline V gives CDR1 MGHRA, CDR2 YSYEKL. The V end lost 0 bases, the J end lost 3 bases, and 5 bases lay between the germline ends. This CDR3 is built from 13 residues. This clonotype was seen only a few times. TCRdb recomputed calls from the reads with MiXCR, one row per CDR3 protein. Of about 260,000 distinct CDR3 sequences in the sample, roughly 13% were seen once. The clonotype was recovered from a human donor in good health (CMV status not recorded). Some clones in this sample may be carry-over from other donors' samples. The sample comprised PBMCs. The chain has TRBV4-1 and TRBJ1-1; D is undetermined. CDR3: CASSQDEDTEAFF. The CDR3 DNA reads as TGCGCCAGCAGCCAAGATGAGGACACTGAAGCTTTCTTT.